Listed here are 11 T cell receptor beta chains from one sample, sequenced in a study of blood T cell repertoires in COVID-19. TCRdb's table, derived via immunoSEQ multiplex PCR, lists solely in-frame clones and lacks some. This sample has around 92,000 clones; roughly 89% occur once, and the top ten carry 5% to 5.5%. Sample: peripheral blood. The source is a woman aged 80 or over with active COVID-19.

The V and J genes are TRBV28 and TRBJ1-1, with TRBD1 matching 7 bases. The V and J ends lost 8 bases and 0 bases, in that order; junction bases with no gene match: 3. This CDR3 spans 13 amino acids. Per the germline V gene, CDR1 is MDHEN and CDR2 is SYDVKM. CDR3 region: CASGTAMNTEAFF. The CDR3 bases are TGTGCCAGCGGGACAGCTATGAACACTGAAGCTTTCTTT.

V and J are TRBV19 and TRBJ1-1; 7 bases are a match to TRBD1. From germline, CDR1 is LNHDA and CDR2 SQIVND (reference sequence). The CDR3 totals 18 residues. With 6 bases clipped from V and 1 base from J, the junction kept 17 bases outside the gene matches. The CDR3 here is CASRKRTGGTYGNTEAFF. In nucleotides, the CDR3 is TGTGCCAGTAGGAAGCGGACAGGTGGGACCTATGGGAACACTGAAGCTTTCTTT.

The chain uses TRBV19 and TRBJ2-1; TRBD1 agrees at 8 bases. CDR3 length: 14 residues. The V segment lost 5 bases and the J segment 1 base; nucleotides outside the gene matches: 1. Looked up from germline, CDR1 is LNHDA and CDR2 is SQIVND (reference sequence). In DNA, the CDR3 is TGTGCCAGTAGTCACAGGGGGTCCTACAATGAGCAGTTCTTC. It is translated as CASSHRGSYNEQFF.

This clone was seen only a few times. This rearrangement joins TRBV18 to TRBJ2-2; D is ambiguous. The CDR3 extends over 14 amino acids. CDR1 is KGHSH, CDR2 LQKENI, per germline. The ends were cut back, 3 bases at V and 4 bases at J, with 9 bases in the middle. Here the CDR3 DNA reads TGTGCCAGCTCACCGGGCAGAACCACCGGGGAGCTGTTTTTT. This gives the protein CASSPGRTTGELFF.

The V and J genes are TRBV2 and TRBJ2-5; possible D gene TRBD2, 6 bases. The V and J ends lost 9 bases and 5 bases respectively, with 13 bases between them. CDR1 is SNHLY and CDR2 is FYNNEI in the germline V gene. The CDR3 is 12 amino acids. Here the CDR3 reads CASRGNGETQYF. In DNA form, the CDR3 reads TGTGCCAGTCGGGGGAACGGGGAGACCCAGTACTTC.

This clone was observed a handful of times. The V call is TRBV11-2, the J call TRBJ2-2; possible D gene TRBD2, 6 bases. CDR1 is SGHAT and CDR2 is FQNNGV in the germline V gene. Between the trimmed V and J ends, which lost 3 bases and 6 bases, there was a span of 8 bases. CDR3 length: 13 amino acids. This chain's CDR3 is CASSFAGPGELFF. CDR3 DNA: TGTGCCAGCAGCTTCGCGGGGCCCGGGGAGCTGTTTTTT.

On this clone: One end of the junction is discordant with germline, which a read error may explain. The V and J genes are TRBV18 and TRBJ2-1; tentatively, D is TRBD2 (5 bases). Germline-derived CDR1 and CDR2 are KGHSH and LQKENI. The CDR3 runs 16 residues. This CDR3 is CASSPGMGVNYNGQFF. The CDR3 bases are TGTGCCAGCTCACCAGGGATGGGAGTTAATTACAATGGGCAGTTCTTC.

The chain has TRBV27 and TRBJ1-5; no clear D. V was trimmed by 8 bases and J by 6 bases, leaving 8 bases between them. Germline assignment: CDR1 MNHEY and CDR2 SMNVEV (reference sequence). CDR3 length: 11 amino acids. The CDR3 reads CASREAQPQHF. The CDR3 DNA follows: TGTGCCAGCCGGGAGGCTCAGCCCCAGCATTTT.

J is TRBJ2-5 and V is TRBV5-4, with D perhaps TRBD2 (7 bases). CDR3 length equals 17 residues. The germline V gene has CDR1 SGHNT and CDR2 YYREEE (reference sequence). Trimming took off 4 bases at V and 6 bases at J, with 25 bases between the two ends. In DNA, the CDR3 is TGTGCCAGCAGCCCCTGGGGGGGGCGCAGGGTCGGGCAGACCCAGTACTTC. This codes for CASSPWGGRRVGQTQYF.

The chain joins TRBV5-4 to TRBJ1-1, with TRBD1 identical over 7 bases. The germline gives CDR1 SGHNT, CDR2 YYREEE (reference sequence). V trimming: 1 base; J trimming: 1 base; junction bases outside the gene matches: 4. This CDR3 is 15 amino acids long. CDR3 in amino acids: CASSLPRQGNTEAFF. CDR3 nucleotide sequence: TGTGCCAGCAGCTTGCCCCGACAGGGGAACACTGAAGCTTTCTTT.

The V gene is TRBV19, the J gene TRBJ2-2; 16 bases agree with TRBD2. Losses at the gene ends were 5 bases for V and 5 bases for J; bases not matched to a gene: 14. Germline CDR1 is LNHDA and CDR2 is SQIVND (reference sequence). The CDR3 spans 20 residues. The CDR3 sequence: CASSPRTSGLAGGRTGELFF. CDR3 coding DNA: TGTGCCAGTAGTCCCCGGACCTCGGGACTAGCGGGAGGGCGGACCGGGGAGCTGTTTTTT. Based on the CDR3 plus reference TRBV19 and TRBJ2-2, the full variable domain is DGGITQSPKYLFRKEGQNVTLSCEQNLNHDAMYWYRQDPGQGLRLIYYSQIVNDFQKGDIAEGYSVSREKKESFPLTVTSAQKNPTAFYLCASSPRTSGLAGGRTGELFFGEGSRLTVL.